Here is one TCR beta chain with its context. The data were taken from a study of patients and donors after allogeneic stem cell transplantation. The germline V gene has CDR1 SGHDN and CDR2 FVKESK. This CDR3 has 13 residues. Trimming cost V 1 base and J 9 bases, with 7 bases left between them. MiXCR, run by TCRdb on the RT-PCR reads, gives a single entry per CDR3 protein. The table includes about 160,000 distinct CDR3 sequences, about two fifths detected once. This chain links TRBV14 with TRBJ1-6; D not resolved. The source of this sequence is a human donor who was either an allogeneic HSCT recipient or a stem cell or donor lymphocyte infusion donor (not recorded which). It is not recorded whose cells these are; they may come from a transplant donor. What was sequenced was blood, either unsorted or a sorted T cell fraction (not recorded which). Here the CDR3 reads CASSQVSGSPLHF. DNA of the CDR3: TGTGCCAGCAGCCAAGTGTCCGGTTCACCCCTCCACTTT. Filled out from reference TRBV14 and TRBJ1-6, the complete variable domain reads EAGVTQFPSHSVIEKGQTVTLRCDPISGHDNLYWYRRVMGKEIKFLLHFVKESKQDESGMPNNRFLAERTGGTYSTLKVQPAELEDSGVYFCASSQVSGSPLHFGNGTRLTVT.